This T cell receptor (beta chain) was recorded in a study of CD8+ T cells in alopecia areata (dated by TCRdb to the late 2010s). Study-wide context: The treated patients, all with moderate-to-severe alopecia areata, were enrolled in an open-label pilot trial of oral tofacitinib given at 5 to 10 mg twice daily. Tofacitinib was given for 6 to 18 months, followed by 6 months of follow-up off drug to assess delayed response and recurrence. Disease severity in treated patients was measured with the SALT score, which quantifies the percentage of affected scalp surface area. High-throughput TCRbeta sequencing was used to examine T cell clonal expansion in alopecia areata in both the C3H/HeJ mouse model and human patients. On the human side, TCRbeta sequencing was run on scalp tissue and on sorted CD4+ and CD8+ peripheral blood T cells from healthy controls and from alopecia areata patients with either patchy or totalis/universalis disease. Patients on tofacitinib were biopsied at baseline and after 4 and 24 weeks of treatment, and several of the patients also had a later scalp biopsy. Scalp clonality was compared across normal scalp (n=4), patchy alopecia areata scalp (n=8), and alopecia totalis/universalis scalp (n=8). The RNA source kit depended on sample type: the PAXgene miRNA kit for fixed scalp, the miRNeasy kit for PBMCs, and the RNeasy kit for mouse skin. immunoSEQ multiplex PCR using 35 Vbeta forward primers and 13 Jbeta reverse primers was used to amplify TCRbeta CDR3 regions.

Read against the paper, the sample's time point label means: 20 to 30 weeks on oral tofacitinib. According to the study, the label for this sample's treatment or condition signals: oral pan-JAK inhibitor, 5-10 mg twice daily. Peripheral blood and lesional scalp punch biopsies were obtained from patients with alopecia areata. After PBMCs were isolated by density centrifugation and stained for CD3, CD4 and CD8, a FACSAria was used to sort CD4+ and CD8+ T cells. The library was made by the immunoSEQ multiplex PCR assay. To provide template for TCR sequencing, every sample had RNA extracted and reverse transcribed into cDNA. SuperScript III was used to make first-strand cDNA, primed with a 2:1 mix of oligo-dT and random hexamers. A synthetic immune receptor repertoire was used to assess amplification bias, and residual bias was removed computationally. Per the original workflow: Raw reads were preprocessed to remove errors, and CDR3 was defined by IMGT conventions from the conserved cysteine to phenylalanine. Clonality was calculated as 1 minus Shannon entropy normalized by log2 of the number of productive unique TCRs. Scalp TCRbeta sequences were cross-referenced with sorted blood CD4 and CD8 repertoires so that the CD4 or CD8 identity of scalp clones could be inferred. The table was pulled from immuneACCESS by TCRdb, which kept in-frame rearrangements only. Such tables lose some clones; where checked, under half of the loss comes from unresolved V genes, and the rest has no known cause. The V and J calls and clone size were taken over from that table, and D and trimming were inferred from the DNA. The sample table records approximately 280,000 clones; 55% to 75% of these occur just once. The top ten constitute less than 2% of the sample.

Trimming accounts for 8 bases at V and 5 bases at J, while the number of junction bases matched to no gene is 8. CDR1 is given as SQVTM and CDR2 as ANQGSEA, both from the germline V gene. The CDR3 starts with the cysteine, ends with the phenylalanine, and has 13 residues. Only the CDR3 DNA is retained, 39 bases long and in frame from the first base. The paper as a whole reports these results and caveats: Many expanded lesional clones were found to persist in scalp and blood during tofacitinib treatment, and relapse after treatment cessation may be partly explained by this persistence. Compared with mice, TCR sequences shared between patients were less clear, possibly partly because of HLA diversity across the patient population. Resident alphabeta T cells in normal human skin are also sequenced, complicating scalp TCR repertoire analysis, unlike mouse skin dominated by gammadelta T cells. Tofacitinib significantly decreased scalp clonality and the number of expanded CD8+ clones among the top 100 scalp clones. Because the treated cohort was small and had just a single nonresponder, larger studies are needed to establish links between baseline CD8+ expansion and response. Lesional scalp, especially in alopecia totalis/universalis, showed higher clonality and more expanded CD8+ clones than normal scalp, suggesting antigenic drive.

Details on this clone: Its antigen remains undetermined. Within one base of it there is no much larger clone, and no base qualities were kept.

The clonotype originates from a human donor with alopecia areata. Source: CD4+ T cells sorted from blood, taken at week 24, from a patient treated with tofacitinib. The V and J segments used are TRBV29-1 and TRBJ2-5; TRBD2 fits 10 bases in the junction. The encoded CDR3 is CSLLAGEGETQYF. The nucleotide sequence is TGCAGCCTTCTAGCGGGGGAAGGGGAGACCCAGTACTTC.